Here is one TCR beta chain with its context. Treatment meaning: oral pan-JAK inhibitor, 5-10 mg twice daily. This record comes from a study of CD8+ T cells in alopecia areata. RNA, once extracted, was reverse transcribed into cDNA for use as the sequencing template. Assay: immunoSEQ multiplex PCR; the TCRdb copy retains only in-frame clones and omits some. Of about 210,000 clones listed, 64% are singletons. Germline CDR1 is KGHSH and CDR2 is LQKENI. This CDR3 contains 16 residues. The V end was cut by 4 bases, the J end by 0 bases, with 15 bases between. This chain links TRBV18 with TRBJ1-2; D unclear. The TCR sequence derives from a human donor with alopecia areata. Sequencing used CD4+ T cells sorted from blood, obtained at week 4, from a patient treated with tofacitinib. The CDR3 DNA follows: TGTGCCAGCTCACGCCCTCTCCTGGACGCTAACTATGGCTACACCTTC. Translating gives CASSRPLLDANYGYTF.